Shown below are 17 T cell receptor beta chains from a single sample sequenced in a study of T cell changes during pregnancy in multiple sclerosis. The assay was immunoSEQ multiplex PCR, and TCRdb's table has in-frame clones only and misses some. Here the sample spans under 45,000 clones, about 96% being singletons. Sequenced here: peripheral blood, sampled in the second trimester of pregnancy. The receptors shown here come from a female donor with multiple sclerosis, enrolled in a pregnancy study.

This rearrangement joins TRBV2 to TRBJ2-1; D is perhaps TRBD1 (5 bases). V dropped 4 bases and J dropped 14 bases, with 15 bases sitting between them. This CDR3 has 12 residues. The V gene's germline CDR1 is SNHLY and CDR2 FYNNEI. CDR3 bases: TGTGCCAGCAGTGGGGATAGCTTAGGGGAGTTCTTC. Translated, it gives CASSGDSLGEFF.

V usage is TRBV18 and J usage is TRBJ1-1; no clear D. Germline CDR1 and CDR2: KGHSH and LQKENI. The CDR3 sequence is 13 residues long. The germline V and J ends were trimmed by 6 bases and 0 bases, with 8 bases remaining between them. The CDR3, as DNA: TGTGCCAGCTCCCGAGGGTTGAACACTGAAGCTTTCTTT. Amino acids: CASSRGLNTEAFF.

This chain uses TRBV5-4 with TRBJ1-1, with TRBD1 as a possible D gene (6 bases). Trimming cost V 2 bases and J 1 base, with 12 bases left between them. Germline lookup yields CDR1 SGHNT and CDR2 YYREEE (reference sequence). This CDR3 has 15 amino acids. The CDR3 loop is CASSLGPGQNTEAFF. DNA for the CDR3: TGTGCCAGCAGCTTAGGTCCGGGACAGAACACTGAAGCTTTCTTT.

J is TRBJ2-3 and V is TRBV7-2; D might be TRBD1 (6 bases). Germline values: CDR1 SGHTA, CDR2 FQGNSA. Trimming stripped 1 base from V and 6 bases from J, with 14 bases between. The CDR3 is 15 residues long. This chain's CDR3 is CASSLEGGPPDTQYF. CDR3 coding DNA: TGTGCCAGCAGCTTAGAAGGGGGACCCCCCGATACGCAGTATTTT.

The V call is TRBV5-5, the J call TRBJ2-7, with 8 positions matching TRBD1. Trimming cost V 0 bases and J 5 bases; bases outside gene matches: 10. The length of the CDR3 is 16 residues. CDR1 is SGHKS, CDR2 YYEKEE, per germline (reference sequence). CDR3 amino acids: CASSLGYRTGWHEQYF. The CDR3 DNA reads TGTGCCAGCAGCTTGGGGTATAGGACAGGGTGGCACGAGCAGTACTTC.

The chain has TRBV6-5 and TRBJ1-1; D is possibly TRBD1 (5 bases). The CDR3 has 15 residues. Per germline, CDR1 MNHEY and CDR2 SVGAGI. Trimming shortened V by 8 bases and J by 5 bases, and 21 bases separated the two germline ends. CDR3 coding DNA: TGTGCCAGCTTTTCCGGGAGGGGACCGAGAACTGAAGCTTTCTTT. As protein: CASFSGRGPRTEAFF.

The V call is TRBV28, the J call TRBJ1-1; 9 nucleotides align to TRBD1. CDR3 length equals 13 residues. Germline V gene sequence: CDR1 MDHEN, CDR2 SYDVKM. J was trimmed by 11 bases and V by 6 bases; bases with no gene match: 10. The CDR3 sequence is CASSDQRQGEAFF. The CDR3 DNA reads TGTGCCAGCAGCGACCAGCGACAGGGGGAGGCTTTCTTT.

The V gene is TRBV4-2, the J gene TRBJ2-3; 8 positions agree with TRBD2. Germline-derived CDR1 and CDR2 are LGHNA and YNFKEQ. The CDR3 covers 14 residues. The trim removed 0 bases at V and 13 bases at J, leaving 9 bases unmatched. The CDR3 here is CASSQEGLAGEKYF. The CDR3 DNA sequence: TGTGCCAGCAGCCAAGAAGGCCTAGCGGGCGAAAAGTATTTT.

The chain recombines TRBV4-3 with TRBJ1-4; D might be TRBD1 (5 bases). V dropped 0 bases and J dropped 5 bases, with 16 bases sitting between them. The CDR3 contains 17 residues. Germline V gives CDR1 LGHNA, CDR2 YSLEER. CDR3 DNA sequence: TGCGCCAGCAGCCAAGAATGGGGGGAGGGTCTGAATGAAAAACTGTTTTTT. The encoded protein is CASSQEWGEGLNEKLFF.

The chain joins TRBV11-1 to TRBJ2-2, with TRBD2 as a possible D gene (5 bases). Germline loops: CDR1 SGHAT, CDR2 FQDESV (reference sequence). The CDR3 contains 15 residues. Trimming left V 2 bases short and J 6 bases short, with 13 bases between. The CDR3 reads CASSLTAGLAGELFF. For the CDR3, the DNA is TGTGCCAGCAGCTTAACGGCGGGTTTAGCCGGGGAGCTGTTTTTT. Together with reference TRBV11-1 and TRBJ2-2, the CDR3 gives the full variable domain: EAEVAQSPRYKITEKSQAVAFWCDPISGHATLYWYRQILGQGPELLVQFQDESVVDDSQLPKDRFSAERLKGVDSTLKIQPAELGDSAMYLCASSLTAGLAGELFFGEGSRLTVL.

The rearrangement links TRBV5-5 to TRBJ2-2; 7 positions agree with TRBD2. The CDR3 totals 16 residues. Germline values: CDR1 SGHKS, CDR2 YYEKEE (reference sequence). V dropped 2 bases and J dropped 0; count of bases not matched to a gene: 4. The CDR3 spells CASSFASGPNTGELFF. As DNA, the CDR3 is TGTGCCAGCAGCTTTGCTAGCGGACCGAACACCGGGGAGCTGTTTTTT. Drawing the rest from reference TRBV5-5 and TRBJ2-2, the complete variable domain is DAGVTQSPTHLIKTRGQQVTLRCSPISGHKSVSWYQQVLGQGPQFIFQYYEKEERGRGNFPDRFSARQFPNYSSELNVNALLLGDSALYLCASSFASGPNTGELFFGEGSRLTVL.

This rearrangement joins TRBV4-2 to TRBJ1-4; 9 bases match TRBD1. This CDR3 is 14 amino acids long. Germline CDR1 LGHNA, CDR2 YNFKEQ. The ends lost 1 base at V and 7 bases at J; junction bases unmatched: 1. This chain's CDR3 is CASSQGDRVEKLFF. The CDR3 nucleotides are TGTGCCAGCAGCCAAGGGGACAGGGTTGAAAAACTGTTTTTT.

J is TRBJ1-5 and V is TRBV18, with no clear D. The CDR3 sequence is 15 residues long. V was shortened by 3 bases and J by 1 base, with 10 bases between the two germline ends. The germline V gene encodes CDR1 KGHSH and CDR2 LQKENI. As DNA, the CDR3 is TGTGCCAGCTCACCTGGCCCGTTAAGCAATCAGCCCCAGCATTTT. Translating gives CASSPGPLSNQPQHF.

J is TRBJ2-3 and V is TRBV6-6; 7 nucleotides align to TRBD2. The V segment lost 0 bases and the J segment 1 base; nucleotides outside the gene matches: 4. In germline, CDR1 is MNHNY, CDR2 SVGAGI (reference sequence). There are 16 residues in the CDR3. The CDR3 reads CASSYSSTSGTDTQYF. Here the CDR3 DNA reads TGTGCCAGCAGTTACTCGAGCACTAGCGGCACAGATACGCAGTATTTT.

This rearrangement joins TRBV28 to TRBJ1-2, with TRBD1 matching 7 bases. Germline loops: CDR1 MDHEN, CDR2 SYDVKM. The CDR3 is 14 residues long. V gave up 11 bases and J gave up 1 base; unmatched junction bases: 10. CDR3 sequence: CAGAETGSNYGYTF. Written as DNA, the CDR3 is TGTGCCGGGGCGGAGACAGGGAGTAACTATGGCTACACCTTC.

The chain couples TRBV2 to TRBJ2-7; D possibly corresponds to TRBD2 (7 bases). This CDR3 comprises 13 residues. Germline assignment: CDR1 SNHLY and CDR2 FYNNEI. V lost 8 bases and J lost 4, with 15 bases in between. This CDR3 reads CASGGAGEYEQYF. CDR3 sequence (DNA): TGTGCCAGCGGGGGGGCGGGGGAGTACGAGCAGTACTTC.

The genes are TRBV19 and TRBJ2-3; 15 nucleotides agree with TRBD2. The V segment lost 8 bases and the J segment 5 bases; nucleotides outside the gene matches: 8. CDR3 size: 16 residues. Germline V gene data show CDR1 as LNHDA and CDR2 as SQIVND (reference sequence). The CDR3 protein is CASSHPGLAGGDTQYF. CDR3 coding DNA: TGTGCCAGTTCACACCCGGGACTAGCGGGGGGAGATACGCAGTATTTT.